The entry that follows covers one T cell receptor (beta chain) sequence. Its antigen is unidentified. These data are taken from a study of cytomegalovirus exposure and HLA in healthy donors. The PCR was carried out with 60 Vbeta primers and 13 Jbeta primers. Using immunoSEQ multiplex PCR, the repertoire was profiled, and TCRdb retains in-frame clones only, with some absent. The sample yields roughly 120,000 clones, around 77% seen once. Germline V gene sequence: CDR1 KGHSH, CDR2 LQKENI. The CDR3 spans 15 residues. V was trimmed by 0 bases and J by 7 bases, leaving 13 bases between them. General observations from the study: Across donors, presence/absence analyses took sequencing depth to be roughly uniform. Most of the TCR beta V segments (in an earlier analysis) were productive either about 90% or about 30% of the time.

The sample comprised PBMCs. The source of this sequence is a woman aged 25 to 39 in good health and CMV-seropositive. V is TRBV18 and J is TRBJ2-1; a weak D match, TRBD1 (6 bases). This CDR3 is CASSPPTGIGNEQFF. CDR3 coding DNA: TGTGCCAGCTCACCACCTACAGGGATCGGGAATGAGCAGTTCTTC.